This TCR beta chain originates from a study of shared clonotypes between healthy human individuals. On the study more broadly: Per-donor plates numbered three CD4 naive, three CD4 memory, two CD8 naive and one CD8 memory. Study-level points and caveats: Clonotype sharing across several donors was observed for around 4.8% of naive CD4 clonotypes. Rarefaction revealed incomplete sorted-subset sequencing despite large depth.

TCRdb's copy holds only in-frame clones and misses some; the assay was immunoSEQ multiplex PCR. The sample has roughly 550,000 clones, roughly 96% seen once; the top ten hold roughly 0.1%. As to this clone: The target antigen is unknown.

Germline lookup yields CDR1 MNHEY and CDR2 SVGAGI. The CDR3 has 14 amino acids. V lost 6 bases and J lost 4; bases outside the gene matches: 6. The naive CD8 subset, CD45RO-negative cells positively selected for CCR7, excluded terminally differentiated effector memory CD45RA+ cells. The sequenced sample was naive CD8+ T cells sorted from blood. The receptor was isolated from a woman in her 30s in good health. The gene calls are TRBV6-5 and TRBJ2-7; 10 bases fit TRBD1. The CDR3 region is CASSFGQGVYEQYF. In nucleotides, the CDR3 is TGTGCCAGCAGCTTTGGACAGGGGGTTTACGAGCAGTACTTC.